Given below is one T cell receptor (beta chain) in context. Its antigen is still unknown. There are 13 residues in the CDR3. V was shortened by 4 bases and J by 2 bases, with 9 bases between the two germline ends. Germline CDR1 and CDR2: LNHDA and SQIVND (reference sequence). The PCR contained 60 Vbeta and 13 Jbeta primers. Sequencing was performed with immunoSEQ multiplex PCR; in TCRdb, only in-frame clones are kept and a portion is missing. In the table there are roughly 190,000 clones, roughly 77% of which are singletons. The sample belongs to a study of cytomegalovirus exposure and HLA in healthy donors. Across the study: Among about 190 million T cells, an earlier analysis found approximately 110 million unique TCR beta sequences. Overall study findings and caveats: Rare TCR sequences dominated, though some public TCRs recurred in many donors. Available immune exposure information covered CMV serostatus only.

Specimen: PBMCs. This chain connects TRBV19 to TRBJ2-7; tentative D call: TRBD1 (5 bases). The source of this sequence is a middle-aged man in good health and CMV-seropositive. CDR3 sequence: CASSTGNTYEQYF. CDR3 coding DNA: TGTGCCAGTAGTACAGGGAACACCTACGAGCAGTACTTC.